What follows are 32 T cell receptor beta chains derived from one specimen sequenced in a study of T cell responses to AZD1222 COVID-19 vaccine. Measured with immunoSEQ multiplex PCR; TCRdb has only the in-frame clones, and not every one. Of 100,000 to 150,000 clones in the sample, 85% to 95% are singletons; the top ten hold 5% to 5.5%. The specimen was peripheral blood, collected on day 0 of AZD1222 vaccination. Receptors originate from an adult in good health.

J is TRBJ1-3 and V is TRBV19, with 7 nucleotides matching TRBD1. CDR1 is LNHDA, CDR2 SQIVND, per germline (reference sequence). V shed 5 bases, J shed 0 bases, and the junction held 7 bases outside the gene matches. The length of the CDR3 is 16 residues. Here the CDR3 DNA reads TGTGCCAGTAGTCTGACAGGGAAAAACTCTGGAAACACCATATATTTT. This codes for CASSLTGKNSGNTIYF. Drawing the rest from reference TRBV19 and TRBJ1-3, the complete variable domain is DGGITQSPKYLFRKEGQNVTLSCEQNLNHDAMYWYRQDPGQGLRLIYYSQIVNDFQKGDIAEGYSVSREKKESFPLTVTSAQKNPTAFYLCASSLTGKNSGNTIYFGEGSWLTVV.

The chain links TRBV7-3 to TRBJ1-2; D ambiguous. This CDR3 is built from 14 residues. V lost 0 bases and J lost 5, with 10 bases in between. Germline-derived CDR1 and CDR2 are SGHTA and FQGTGA. CDR3 sequence reads: CASSLTRTEYGYTF. CDR3 DNA: TGTGCCAGCAGCTTAACCCGGACGGAGTATGGCTACACCTTC.

The chain joins TRBV5-3 to TRBJ2-1; 7 bases align to TRBD2. TRBV5-3 has ORF status, its function being uncertain. Trimming removed 0 bases from V and 9 bases from J; junction bases left unmatched: 12. The CDR3 loop spans 16 amino acids. CDR3 sequence reads: CARSLEAGVGSGEQFF. Written as DNA, the CDR3 is TGTGCCAGAAGCTTGGAGGCGGGAGTGGGTTCGGGTGAGCAGTTCTTC.

The chain recombines TRBV6-1 with TRBJ2-6, with D possibly matching TRBD1 (6 bases). V gave up 3 bases and J gave up 1 base, with 16 bases separating them. The germline V gene encodes CDR1 MNHNS and CDR2 SASEGT. This CDR3 has 18 residues. CDR3 sequence: CASSDATGRVSGANVLTF. The CDR3 region has the DNA TGTGCCAGCAGTGACGCGACAGGCAGGGTATCTGGGGCCAACGTCCTGACTTTC.

This clone was detected only once. The gene calls are TRBV5-6 and TRBJ2-7; a possible D gene is TRBD1 (5 bases). Germline V gene sequence: CDR1 SGHDT, CDR2 YYEEEE. The CDR3 sequence is 15 residues long. Trimming took off 4 bases at V and 5 bases at J, with 19 bases between the two ends. CDR3: CASSQGSEGWDEQYF. CDR3 DNA sequence: TGTGCCAGCAGCCAGGGCAGCGAAGGATGGGACGAGCAGTACTTC.

The chain is built from TRBV28 and TRBJ1-6; no clear D. The V end lost 3 bases, the J end lost 6 bases, and 3 bases lay between the germline ends. Germline CDR1 reads MDHEN; CDR2 reads SYDVKM. CDR3 length: 12 amino acids. The CDR3 spells CASSFSNSPLHF. The CDR3 DNA reads TGTGCCAGCAGTTTTTCTAATTCACCCCTCCACTTT.

The gene calls are TRBV11-2 and TRBJ2-1; 7 bases match TRBD1. The trim removed 1 base at V and 5 bases at J, leaving 8 bases unmatched. The CDR3 loop spans 16 amino acids. CDR1 SGHAT and CDR2 FQNNGV come from the germline V gene. CDR3 coding DNA: TGTGCCAGCAGCTTAGTTATAGACAGGGTCGACAATGAGCAGTTCTTC. Its protein is CASSLVIDRVDNEQFF.

V usage is TRBV2 and J usage is TRBJ2-5; possibly TRBD1 or TRBD2 for D (5 bases each). The CDR3 extends over 14 amino acids. V lost 3 bases to trimming and J lost 5 bases, with 13 bases between them. Germline V gives CDR1 SNHLY, CDR2 FYNNEI. The CDR3 DNA reads TGTGCCAGCAGTGACGATGGGGGTCGGGAGACCCAGTACTTC. It yields the protein CASSDDGGRETQYF.

The chain couples TRBV14 to TRBJ2-5; 11 bases match TRBD2. The CDR3 consists of 16 residues. Trimming removed 4 bases from V and 2 bases from J; junction bases left unmatched: 6. Germline V CDR1 and CDR2: SGHDN, FVKESK. CDR3 nucleotide sequence: TGTGCCAGCAGCCCACCCGGGACTAGCGGTCAAGAGACCCAGTACTTC. Protein product: CASSPPGTSGQETQYF.

V usage is TRBV18 and J usage is TRBJ1-3, with 9 nucleotides matching TRBD1. Unmatched junction bases numbered 8, after V lost 8 bases and J lost 3 bases. This CDR3 region has 15 residues. Germline loops: CDR1 KGHSH, CDR2 LQKENI. CDR3 in amino acids: CASDTQGALGNTIYF. CDR3 nucleotides: TGTGCCAGCGACACACAGGGGGCACTTGGAAACACCATATATTTT.

The chain recombines TRBV24-1 with TRBJ1-5; D unresolved. This CDR3 has 13 amino acids. V gave up 3 bases and J gave up 11 bases, with 13 bases separating them. Germline V gene data show CDR1 as KGHDR and CDR2 as SFDVKD. CDR3 nucleotide sequence: TGTGCCACCAGTGATCCGGACGTCGGAACCCAGCATTTT. As protein: CATSDPDVGTQHF.

The chain joins TRBV5-4 to TRBJ1-1; weak D call: TRBD1 (5 bases). CDR3 length: 15 residues. The germline CDR1 and CDR2 sequences are SGHNT and YYREEE (reference sequence). Trimming shortened V by 2 bases and J by 1 base, and 12 bases separated the two germline ends. The CDR3 is CASSFPGRGNTEAFF. As DNA, the CDR3 is TGTGCCAGCAGCTTCCCGGGACGAGGGAACACTGAAGCTTTCTTT.

The chain recombines TRBV6-2 or TRBV6-3 with TRBJ2-3, with D hard to call. CDR1 is MNHEY and CDR2 is SVGEGT in the germline V gene. The length of the CDR3 is 14 residues. V shed 0 bases and J shed 6 bases, with 10 bases lying between them. The CDR3 region has the DNA TGTGCCAGCAGTTACTCCCAAGCACGGGATACGCAGTATTTT. Translation: CASSYSQARDTQYF.

CDR3 coding DNA: TGTGCCAGCAGCCCGAAGAGGACGGGGCCGTTGAACACCGGGGAGCTGTTTTTT. It encodes CASSPKRTGPLNTGELFF. The chain employs TRBV25-1 and TRBJ2-2; D is perhaps TRBD1 or TRBD2 (5 bases each). The CDR3 has 18 residues. Trimming took off 6 bases at V and 1 base at J, with 21 bases between the two ends. Germline V gives CDR1 MGHDK, CDR2 SYGVNS.

The chain couples TRBV28 to TRBJ1-5; D remains unclear. Trimming cost V 3 bases and J 6 bases, with 9 bases left between them. The CDR3 contains 13 residues. Germline CDR1 MDHEN, CDR2 SYDVKM. CDR3 DNA sequence: TGTGCCAGCAGTTTGGCCCCGCCTCAGCCCCAGCATTTT. Translating gives CASSLAPPQPQHF.

This chain uses TRBV3-1 (or the pseudogene TRBV3-2) with TRBJ2-7; TRBD1 might be the D (6 bases). The V end lost 3 bases, the J end lost 2 bases, and 8 bases lay between the germline ends. Germline CDR1 reads LGHDT; CDR2 reads YNNKEL (reference sequence). The CDR3 covers 13 residues. The CDR3 DNA reads TGTGCCAGCAGCCATGGGGGCCCCTACGAGCAGTACTTC. This translates into CASSHGGPYEQYF.

Here the CDR3 reads CASSFGRGRDTEAFF. The CDR3, as DNA: TGTGCCAGCAGTTTTGGGCGGGGGCGCGACACTGAAGCTTTCTTT. This chain links TRBV6-6 with TRBJ1-1, with TRBD1 as a possible D gene (6 bases). Trimming shortened V by 4 bases and J by 3 bases, and 15 bases separated the two germline ends. This CDR3 has 15 residues. CDR1 MNHNY and CDR2 SVGAGI come from the germline V gene (reference sequence).

This rearrangement joins TRBV19 to TRBJ2-2; D remains unclear. Germline V gene data show CDR1 as LNHDA and CDR2 as SQIVND (reference sequence). The CDR3 extends over 14 amino acids. Trimming stripped 3 bases from V and 5 bases from J, with 10 bases between. The chain's CDR3 is CASSILAVTGELFF. In nucleotides, the CDR3 is TGTGCCAGTAGTATTCTGGCAGTTACCGGGGAGCTGTTTTTT.

The genes are TRBV2 and TRBJ2-1, with 7 bases aligning to TRBD2. Looked up from germline, CDR1 is SNHLY and CDR2 is FYNNEI. Trimming removed 8 bases from V and 6 bases from J; junction bases left unmatched: 10. The CDR3 length is 14 residues. The chain's CDR3 is CASGPGLLSNEQFF. The CDR3, as DNA: TGTGCCAGCGGACCGGGACTACTGAGCAATGAGCAGTTCTTC. Based on the CDR3 plus reference TRBV2 and TRBJ2-1, the full variable domain is EPEVTQTPSHQVTQMGQEVILRCVPISNHLYFYWYRQILGQKVEFLVSFYNNEISEKSEIFDDQFSVERPDGSNFTLKIRSTKLEDSAMYFCASGPGLLSNEQFFGPGTRLTVL.

The chain has TRBV5-1 and TRBJ1-6; 7 bases fit TRBD1. The CDR3 is 17 residues long. V was clipped by 0 bases and J by 12 bases; unmatched bases: 15. Germline-derived CDR1 and CDR2 are SGHRS and YFSETQ. The CDR3 DNA sequence: TGCGCCAGCAGCTTGGTTACAACCGGGACAGAGAGAGTACCCCTCCACTTT. This sequence encodes CASSLVTTGTERVPLHF. The full variable domain, its missing parts supplied by reference TRBV5-1 and TRBJ1-6, is KAGVTQTPRYLIKTRGQQVTLSCSPISGHRSVSWYQQTPGQGLQFLFEYFSETQRNKGNFPGRFSGRQFSNSRSEMNVSTLELGDSALYLCASSLVTTGTERVPLHFGNGTRLTVT.

The J gene is TRBJ1-5, the V gene TRBV15, with D uncertain. Germline-derived CDR1 and CDR2 are LNHNV and YYDKDF (reference sequence). V dropped 3 bases and J dropped 0 bases, with 6 bases sitting between them. The CDR3 spans 14 residues. The CDR3 bases are TGTGCCACCAGCAGGACCGATAGCAATCAGCCCCAGCATTTT. Encoded protein: CATSRTDSNQPQHF.

The genes are TRBV7-2 and TRBJ2-1; 10 bases agree with TRBD2. Germline-derived CDR1 and CDR2 are SGHTA and FQGNSA. The CDR3 is 17 amino acids. J was trimmed by 0 bases and V by 3 bases; bases with no gene match: 5. CDR3 region: CASSFLSSGSSYNEQFF. CDR3 sequence (DNA): TGTGCCAGCAGCTTTCTGTCTAGCGGGAGCTCCTACAATGAGCAGTTCTTC.

The chain has TRBV4-2 and TRBJ2-4, with 8 nucleotides matching TRBD2. Per germline, CDR1 LGHNA and CDR2 YNFKEQ. The V gene end was trimmed by 2 bases and the J gene end by 6 bases; junction bases not matched to a gene: 3. This CDR3 has 14 residues. CDR3: CASSQSGSGNIQYF. The DNA for the CDR3 is TGTGCCAGCAGCCAAAGCGGGAGCGGAAACATTCAGTACTTC.

The V gene is TRBV11-3, the J gene TRBJ2-7, with TRBD1 matching 10 bases. This CDR3 has 12 amino acids. The V segment lost 5 bases and the J segment 7 bases; nucleotides outside the gene matches: 2. Germline CDR1 SGHNT, CDR2 YENEEA. The CDR3 sequence: CASSTDRGEQYF. The CDR3 nucleotides are TGTGCCAGCAGCACGGACAGGGGGGAGCAGTACTTC.

This clone is a singleton in its sample. The CDR3, as DNA: TGTGCCTGGAGTCCCGGGCCCCGGCCCACTGAAGCTTTCTTT. Translated, it gives CAWSPGPRPTEAFF. V is TRBV30 and J is TRBJ1-1; the D is unclear. The germline gives CDR1 GTSNPN, CDR2 SVGIG (reference sequence). Trimming left V 2 bases short and J 4 bases short, with 14 bases between. The length of the CDR3 is 14 residues.

The chain carries TRBV18 and TRBJ1-2; no clear D. In germline, CDR1 is KGHSH, CDR2 LQKENI. This CDR3 region has 16 residues. V was cut by 3 bases and J by 3 bases, with 17 bases left in between. CDR3 sequence (DNA): TGTGCCAGCTCACCGGCGGCGGGTTCATCCGACTATGGCTACACCTTC. Protein product: CASSPAAGSSDYGYTF.

The J gene is TRBJ2-7, the V gene TRBV11-3, with 7 bases matching TRBD2. The CDR3 is made up of 14 amino acids. J was trimmed by 5 bases and V by 5 bases; bases with no gene match: 9. CDR1 SGHNT and CDR2 YENEEA come from the germline V gene. CDR3 region: CASSRDYGSDEQYF. In DNA, the CDR3 is TGTGCCAGCAGCCGGGACTACGGTTCGGACGAGCAGTACTTC.

This rearrangement joins TRBV11-2 to TRBJ1-2; D remains unclear. CDR3 size: 12 residues. Trimming left V 0 bases short and J 7 bases short, with 6 bases between. Germline V gene data show CDR1 as SGHAT and CDR2 as FQNNGV. CDR3 residues: CASSLDRGGYTF. In DNA form, the CDR3 reads TGTGCCAGCAGCTTAGATCGGGGTGGCTACACCTTC.

The chain links TRBV4-3 to TRBJ2-3; D perhaps matches TRBD1 (5 bases). V lost 1 base, J lost 8 bases, and 16 bases lay in between. Germline CDR1 LGHNA, CDR2 YSLEER. This CDR3 is built from 15 residues. The CDR3 protein is CASSQVLEAQGTQYF. CDR3 nucleotides: TGCGCCAGCAGCCAAGTTTTAGAGGCCCAGGGTACGCAGTATTTT.

The V gene is TRBV6-5, the J gene TRBJ1-6; a weak D match, TRBD1 (6 bases). The CDR3 has 14 amino acids. Trimming left V 2 bases short and J 8 bases short, with 10 bases between. CDR1 is MNHEY, CDR2 SVGAGI, per germline. DNA for the CDR3: TGTGCCAGCAGTTACCAGGGGCGGGATTCACCCCTCCACTTT. Translated, it gives CASSYQGRDSPLHF.

This rearrangement joins TRBV5-6 to TRBJ2-5; TRBD1 might be the D (5 bases). CDR1 and CDR2 from the germline V gene are SGHDT and YYEEEE. V gave up 6 bases and J gave up 5 bases, with 17 bases separating them. CDR3 length: 14 amino acids. The chain's CDR3 is CASNYGHGVETQYF. The CDR3 DNA reads as TGTGCCAGCAACTATGGACACGGCGTGGAGACCCAGTACTTC.

The V and J genes are TRBV7-2 and TRBJ2-1; unclear D gene. V was pared by 2 bases and J by 4 bases, with 12 bases between. CDR1 and CDR2 (germline): SGHTA, FQGNSA. The CDR3 covers 15 residues. For the CDR3, the DNA is TGTGCCAGCAGCTTAAATACCAGGACGTACAATGAGCAGTTCTTC. Its translation: CASSLNTRTYNEQFF.